The T cell receptor beta chain described here comes from a study of blood T cell repertoires in COVID-19. The overall study: T cells, B-cell-depleted T cells, or PBMCs provided the cDNA or gDNA that served as material.

V shed 5 bases and J shed 3 bases, with 16 bases lying between them. The germline V gene has CDR1 SGHRS and CDR2 YFSETQ. The CDR3 is 15 amino acids. Some clones are missing from TCRdb's copy, which holds only in-frame ones; the method was immunoSEQ multiplex PCR. The data contain 150,000 or so clones, roughly 80% of them seen just once; the ten biggest clones take up 9.5% to 13%. Seattle's enrolled individuals joined amid active infection and were then monitored longitudinally. Sequencing was carried out using peripheral blood. The V gene is TRBV5-1, the J gene TRBJ2-3; D is uncertain. This clonotype was obtained from a woman aged 60-75 years with COVID-19, enrolled during active disease. CDR3 sequence reads: CASRYSSTGTDTQYF. The CDR3 DNA reads TGCGCCAGCAGGTACTCCTCTACCGGGACAGATACGCAGTATTTT.